This entry describes one TCR beta chain. Its antigen is undetermined. The CDR3 spans 17 residues. Germline trimming cut 0 bases from V and 4 bases from J; bases unmatched to any gene: 7. Germline V lookup: CDR1 SGHNT, CDR2 YYREEE (reference sequence). This sample was included in a study of cytomegalovirus exposure and HLA in healthy donors. Study-wide points: According to the study, approximately 150 TCR beta chains were cytomegalovirus-associated.

Primers: 60 Vbeta forward and 13 Jbeta reverse. Sequenced by immunoSEQ multiplex PCR; TCRdb stores in-frame clones only, minus some. The sample lists fewer than 110,000 clones; around 77% were seen once. This TCR came from a man aged 50-59 years in good health and CMV-seropositive. This chain uses TRBV5-4 with TRBJ2-6; 7 nucleotides align to TRBD1. Material: PBMCs. The chain's CDR3 is CASSLGGDRAGANVLTF. CDR3 in DNA: TGTGCCAGCAGCTTGGGGGGAGACAGGGCGGGGGCCAACGTCCTGACTTTC.